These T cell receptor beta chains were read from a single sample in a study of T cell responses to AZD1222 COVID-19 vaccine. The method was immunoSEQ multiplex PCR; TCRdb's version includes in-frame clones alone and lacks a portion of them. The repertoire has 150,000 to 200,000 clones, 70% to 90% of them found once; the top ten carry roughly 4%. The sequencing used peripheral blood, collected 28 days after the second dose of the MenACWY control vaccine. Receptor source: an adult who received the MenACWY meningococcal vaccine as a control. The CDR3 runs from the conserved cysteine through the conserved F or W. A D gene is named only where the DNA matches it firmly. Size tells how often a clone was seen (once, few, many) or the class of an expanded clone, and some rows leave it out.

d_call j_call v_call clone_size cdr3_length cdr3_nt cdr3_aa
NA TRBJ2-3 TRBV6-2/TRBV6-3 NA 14 TGTGCCAGCAGTCGACGCGGGAACACAGATACGCAGTATTTT CASSRRGNTDTQYF
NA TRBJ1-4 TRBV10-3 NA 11 TGTGCCACCGGGAAGAATGAAAAACTGTTTTTT CATGKNEKLFF
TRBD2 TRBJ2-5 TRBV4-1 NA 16 TGCGCCAGCAGCCCAGGATTGCAGCGGGAGGGAGAGACCCAGTACTTC CASSPGLQREGETQYF
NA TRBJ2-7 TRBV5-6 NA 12 TGTGCCAGCAACTCTAGGGGCTGGGAGCAGTACTTC CASNSRGWEQYF
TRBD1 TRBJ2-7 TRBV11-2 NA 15 TGTGCCAGCAGCTTAGTAAAACAGGGGGCCTACGAGCAGTACTTC CASSLVKQGAYEQYF
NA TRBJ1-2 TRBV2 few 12 TGTGCCAGCAAGGAGAGTATCTATGGCTACACCTTC CASKESIYGYTF
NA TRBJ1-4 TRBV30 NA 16 TGTGCCTGGAGTTTCGGGACCGGAGGGGCTAATGAAAAACTGTTTTTT CAWSFGTGGANEKLFF
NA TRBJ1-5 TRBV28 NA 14 TGTGCCAGCAGTTGGGGGGACTTAAATCAGCCCCAGCATTTT CASSWGDLNQPQHF
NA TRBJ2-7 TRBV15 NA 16 TGTGCCACCAGCAGTAAAGATGGGGGACATTACTACGAGCAGTACTTC CATSSKDGGHYYEQYF
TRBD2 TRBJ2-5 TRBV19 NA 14 TGTGCCAGTAGTCCCTGGACTAGCCTGGAGACCCAGTACTTC CASSPWTSLETQYF
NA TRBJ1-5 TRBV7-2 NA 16 TGTGCCAGCAGCTTAGCAGTGCAGGGTGGCAATCAGCCCCAGCATTTT CASSLAVQGGNQPQHF
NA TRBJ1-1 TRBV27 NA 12 TGTGCCAGCTACACACTGAACACTGAAGCTTTCTTT CASYTLNTEAFF
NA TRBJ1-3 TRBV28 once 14 TGTGCCAGCAGTTCGTCGACTTCTGGAAACACCATATATTTT CASSSSTSGNTIYF
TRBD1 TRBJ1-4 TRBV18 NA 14 TGTGCCAGCTCACCTCCAGGGGGGAGAGAAAAACTGTTTTTT CASSPPGGREKLFF
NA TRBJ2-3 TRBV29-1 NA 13 TGCAGCGTTGAAGTTGGTGGTACAGATACGCAGTATTTT CSVEVGGTDTQYF
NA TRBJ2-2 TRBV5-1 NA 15 TGCGCCAGCGCTGGGGTGACAGAGAACACCGGGGAGCTGTTTTTT CASAGVTENTGELFF
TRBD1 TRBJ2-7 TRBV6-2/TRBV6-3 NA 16 TGTGCCAGCAGTTACTCGACGGGACAGCCATCCTACGAGCAGTACTTC CASSYSTGQPSYEQYF
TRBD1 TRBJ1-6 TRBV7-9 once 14 TGTGCCAGCAGCTATGGGACAGGACATTCACCCCTCCACTTT CASSYGTGHSPLHF
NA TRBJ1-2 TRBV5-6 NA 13 TGTGCCAGCAGCTTAGGGGGTACCTATGGCTACACCTTC CASSLGGTYGYTF
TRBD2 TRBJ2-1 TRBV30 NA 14 TGTGCCTGGAGTAGGGGACTAGCCGAGAATGAGCAGTTCTTC CAWSRGLAENEQFF
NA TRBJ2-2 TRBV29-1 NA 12 TGCAGCGCCCTTCCAGGGACCGGGGAGCTGTTTTTT CSALPGTGELFF
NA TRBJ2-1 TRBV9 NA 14 TGTGCCAGCAGCGCCTTCGGGGTCCACAATGAGCAGTTCTTC CASSAFGVHNEQFF
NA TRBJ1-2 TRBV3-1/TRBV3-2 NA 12 TGTGCCAGCAGCCAGACCGAGGGAGTCTACACCTTC CASSQTEGVYTF
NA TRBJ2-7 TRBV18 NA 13 TGTGCCAGCTCACCTAAGATTGACCACGAGCAGTACTTC CASSPKIDHEQYF
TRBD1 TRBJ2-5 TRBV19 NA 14 TGTGCCAGTAGTGTCACAGGGGGCCGAGAGACCCAGTACTTC CASSVTGGRETQYF
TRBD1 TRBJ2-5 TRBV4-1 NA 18 TGCGCCAGCAGCCAATATTTCCGGGACAGGGGTTTTGTAGAGACCCAGTACTTC CASSQYFRDRGFVETQYF
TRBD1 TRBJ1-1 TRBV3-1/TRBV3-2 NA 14 TGTGCCAGCAGCCTGACAGGGGGCGACACTGAAGCTTTCTTT CASSLTGGDTEAFF
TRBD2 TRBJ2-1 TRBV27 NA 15 TGTGCCAGCAGTTTGCTAGCGGGAGGGTTTAATGAGCAGTTCTTC CASSLLAGGFNEQFF
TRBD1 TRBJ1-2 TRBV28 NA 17 TGTGCCAGCAGTCCGGGGGGACAGACCATCCTTAACTATGGCTACACCTTC CASSPGGQTILNYGYTF
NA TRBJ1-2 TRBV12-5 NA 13 TGTGCTAGTGGCCCTAGGACGGGGGAGGGCTACACCTTC CASGPRTGEGYTF
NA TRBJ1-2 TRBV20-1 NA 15 TGCAGTGCTAGTGACGGGACACGATCTAACTATGGCTACACCTTC CSASDGTRSNYGYTF
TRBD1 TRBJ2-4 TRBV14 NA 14 TGTGCCAGCAGCCAACAGGGGGTCGGCTACATTCAGTACTTC CASSQQGVGYIQYF
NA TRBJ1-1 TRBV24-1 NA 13 TGTGCCACCATGGGGCCTCCGAACACTGAAGCTTTCTTT CATMGPPNTEAFF
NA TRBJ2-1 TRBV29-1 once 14 TGCAGCGTTGCCGGCGCCAGCTCCTACAATGAGCAGTTCTTC CSVAGASSYNEQFF
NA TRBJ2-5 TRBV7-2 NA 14 TGTGCCAGCAGCCAAAGGTCAGGGGAAGAGACCCAGTACTTC CASSQRSGEETQYF
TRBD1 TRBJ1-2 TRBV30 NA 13 TGTGCCTACTGCTTTGGGACAGCCTATGGCTACACCTTC CAYCFGTAYGYTF
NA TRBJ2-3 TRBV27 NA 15 TGTGCCAGCAGTTCACTAGCTTGGGGTACAGATACGCAGTATTTT CASSSLAWGTDTQYF
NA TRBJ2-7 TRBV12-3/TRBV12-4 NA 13 TGTGCCAGCAAGGGACGGAGATTCTACGAGCAGTACTTC CASKGRRFYEQYF
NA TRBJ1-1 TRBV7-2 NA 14 TGTGCCAGCAGCCCCCTGACCCAGAACACTGAAGCTTTCTTT CASSPLTQNTEAFF
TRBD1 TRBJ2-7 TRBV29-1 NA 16 TGCAGCGTTGCGGAGACCGGGACAGGGAGTTCCTACGAGCAGTACTTC CSVAETGTGSSYEQYF
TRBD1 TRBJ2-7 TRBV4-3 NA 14 TGCGCCAGCAGCCGGGACAGGGGGTCCTACGAGCAGTACTTC CASSRDRGSYEQYF
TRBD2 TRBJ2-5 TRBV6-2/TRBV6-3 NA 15 TGTGCCAGCAGTTACGCGGGACTAGCGGAAGAGACCCAGTACTTC CASSYAGLAEETQYF
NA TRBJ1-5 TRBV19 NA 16 TGTGCCAGTAGTATAATCAGGACCCGGGGCGATCAGCCCCAGCATTTT CASSIIRTRGDQPQHF
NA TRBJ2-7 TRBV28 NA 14 TGTGCCAGCAGTTTATGGACTCGTAACTACGAGCAGTACTTC CASSLWTRNYEQYF
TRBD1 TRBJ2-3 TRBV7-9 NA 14 TGTGCCAGCACCCCGAGACAGGGCCCAGATACGCAGTATTTT CASTPRQGPDTQYF
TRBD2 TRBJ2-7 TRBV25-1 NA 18 TGTGCCAGCAGCGGTCCGGGACTAGCGGGGGCTGGTGGTCTCGAGCAGTACTTC CASSGPGLAGAGGLEQYF
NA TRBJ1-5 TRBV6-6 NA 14 TGTGCCAGCACCCCAGGGGTTTTGAAGGAGCCCCAGCATTTT CASTPGVLKEPQHF
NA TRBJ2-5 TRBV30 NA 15 TGTGCCTGGACATTGGGACTCTCCGGGAGAGAGACCCAGTACTTC CAWTLGLSGRETQYF
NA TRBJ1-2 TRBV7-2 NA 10 TGTGCCAGCAGCGCCTATGGCTACACCTTC CASSAYGYTF
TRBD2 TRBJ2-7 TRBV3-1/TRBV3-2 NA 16 TGTGCCAGCAGCAAAAAGACTAGCGGGAGCACCTACGAGCAGTACTTC CASSKKTSGSTYEQYF
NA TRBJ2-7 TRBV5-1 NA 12 TGCGCCAGCAGCCCGGCCGGCGACGAGCAGTACTTC CASSPAGDEQYF
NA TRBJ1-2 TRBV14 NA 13 TGTGCCAGCAGCCAGTCCAGGGCCAATGGCTACACCTTC CASSQSRANGYTF
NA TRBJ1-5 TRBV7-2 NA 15 TGTGCCAGCAGCTACTCACGGACGGACGAGCGGCCCCAGCATTTT CASSYSRTDERPQHF
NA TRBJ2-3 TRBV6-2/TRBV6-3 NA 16 TGTGCCAGCAGTTTTCAGACAGGAGATTTTGCAGATACGCAGTATTTT CASSFQTGDFADTQYF
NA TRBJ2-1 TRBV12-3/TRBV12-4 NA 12 TGTGCCAGCAGTTTAGCGAAGGGGGAGCAGTTCTTC CASSLAKGEQFF